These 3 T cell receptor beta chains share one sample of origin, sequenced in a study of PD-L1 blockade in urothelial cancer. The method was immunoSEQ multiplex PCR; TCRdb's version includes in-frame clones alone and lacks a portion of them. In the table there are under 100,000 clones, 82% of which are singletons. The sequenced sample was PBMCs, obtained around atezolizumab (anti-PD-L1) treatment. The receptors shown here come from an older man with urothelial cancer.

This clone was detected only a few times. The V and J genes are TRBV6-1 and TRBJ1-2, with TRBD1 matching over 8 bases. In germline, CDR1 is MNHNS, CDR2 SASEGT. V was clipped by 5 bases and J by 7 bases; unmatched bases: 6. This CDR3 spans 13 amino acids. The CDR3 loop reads CASSFRDRSGYTF. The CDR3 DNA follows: TGTGCCAGCAGTTTCCGGGACAGGTCTGGCTACACCTTC.

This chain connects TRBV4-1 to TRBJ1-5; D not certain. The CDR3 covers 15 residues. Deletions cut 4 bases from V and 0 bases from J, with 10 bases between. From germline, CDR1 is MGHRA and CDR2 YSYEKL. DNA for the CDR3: TGCGCCAGCAGCCTCGGTTTTGTTAGCAATCAGCCCCAGCATTTT. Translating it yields CASSLGFVSNQPQHF.

The CDR3 is CASSLDRDTEAFF. The CDR3 DNA reads as TGTGCCAGCAGCTTAGACAGGGATACTGAAGCTTTCTTT. The rearrangement links TRBV7-3 to TRBJ1-1, with 7 bases matching TRBD1. Germline trimming cut 2 bases from V and 5 bases from J; bases unmatched to any gene: 2. There are 13 residues in the CDR3. In germline, CDR1 is SGHTA, CDR2 FQGTGA.